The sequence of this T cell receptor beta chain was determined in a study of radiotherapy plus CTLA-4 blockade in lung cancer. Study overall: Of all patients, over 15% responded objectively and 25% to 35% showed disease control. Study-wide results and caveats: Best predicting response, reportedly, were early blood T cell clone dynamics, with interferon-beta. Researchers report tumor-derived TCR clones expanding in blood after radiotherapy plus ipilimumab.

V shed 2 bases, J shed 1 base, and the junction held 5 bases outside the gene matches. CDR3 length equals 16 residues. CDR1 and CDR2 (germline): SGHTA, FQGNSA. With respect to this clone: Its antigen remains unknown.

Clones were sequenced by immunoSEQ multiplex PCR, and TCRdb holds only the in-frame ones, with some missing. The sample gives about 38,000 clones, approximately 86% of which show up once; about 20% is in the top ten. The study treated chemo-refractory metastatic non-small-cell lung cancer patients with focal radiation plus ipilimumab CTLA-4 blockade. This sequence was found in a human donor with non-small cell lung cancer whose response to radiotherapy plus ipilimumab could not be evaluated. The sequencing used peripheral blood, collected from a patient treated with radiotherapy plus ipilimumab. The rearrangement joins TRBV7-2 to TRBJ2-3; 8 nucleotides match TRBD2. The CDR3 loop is CASSLRFSGGTDTQYF. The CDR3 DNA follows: TGTGCCAGCAGCTTACGGTTTAGCGGGGGCACAGATACGCAGTATTTT.